A selection of T cell receptor beta chains follows, all from one sample in a study of radiotherapy plus CTLA-4 blockade in lung cancer. The data were produced by immunoSEQ multiplex PCR, yet TCRdb's version contains in-frame clones alone and is incomplete. The repertoire has 85,000 to 90,000 clones, about 88% of them found once; the top ten carry approximately 16%. The sample in question was peripheral blood, obtained from a patient treated with radiotherapy plus ipilimumab. The receptors stem from a human donor with non-small cell lung cancer that progressed on radiotherapy plus ipilimumab. Both conserved end residues are part of each CDR3. A D gene is named only where the DNA matches it firmly. A row's size may be missing; if present it is once, few, many or a size class.

v_gene,abundance,j_gene,d_gene,CDR3aa,CDR3nt
TRBV28,few,TRBJ2-7,-,CASSPGSTVEQYF,TGTGCCAGCAGTCCGGGGTCCACCGTCGAGCAGTACTTC
TRBV7-8,-,TRBJ2-3,-,CASSLSRRGTDTQYF,TGTGCCAGCAGCTTATCTCGGCGGGGAACAGATACGCAGTATTTT
TRBV4-3,-,TRBJ2-3,TRBD1,CASSQAGQVTDTQYF,TGCGCCAGCAGCCAAGCAGGACAGGTCACAGATACGCAGTATTTT
TRBV7-2,-,TRBJ1-6,TRBD1,CASSRQGRTPLHF,TGTGCCAGCAGTCGACAGGGGAGGACACCCCTCCACTTT
TRBV7-9,-,TRBJ2-7,TRBD1,CASSLGQGIYEQYF,TGTGCCAGCAGCTTAGGACAGGGAATCTACGAGCAGTACTTC
TRBV6-5,-,TRBJ1-5,TRBD1,CASRADRGVGQPQHF,TGTGCCAGCAGAGCAGACAGGGGAGTCGGTCAGCCCCAGCATTTT
TRBV7-2,once,TRBJ2-2,TRBD2,CASSLVGRGSGELFF,TGTGCCAGCAGCTTAGTCGGGAGGGGGTCCGGGGAGCTGTTTTTT
TRBV9,-,TRBJ2-3,TRBD2,CASSAPLGAGVTDTQYF,TGTGCCAGCAGCGCCCCCCTTGGTGCGGGAGTCACAGATACGCAGTATTTT
TRBV6-1,-,TRBJ2-7,TRBD1,CATMVTGGWYEQYF,TGTGCCACCATGGTGACAGGGGGCTGGTACGAGCAGTACTTC
TRBV5-1,-,TRBJ2-1,TRBD2,CASSPSGRETSEQFF,TGCGCCAGCAGCCCCTCCGGGCGGGAGACCAGTGAGCAGTTCTTC
TRBV30,few,TRBJ2-4,-,CAWGRGGKNIQYF,TGTGCCTGGGGGCGGGGCGGCAAAAACATTCAGTACTTC
TRBV7-2,once,TRBJ2-5,-,CASSLTPRETQYF,TGTGCCAGCAGCTTAACTCCCAGGGAGACCCAGTACTTC
TRBV7-2,-,TRBJ2-7,-,CASSWDGGKSEQYF,TGTGCCAGCAGCTGGGACGGTGGGAAAAGCGAGCAGTACTTC
TRBV18,-,TRBJ2-7,TRBD1,CASSPRQGANEQYF,TGTGCCAGCTCACCCCGCCAGGGGGCCAACGAGCAGTACTTC
TRBV19,-,TRBJ2-7,TRBD1,CASSAPPGTGKYEQYF,TGTGCCAGTAGTGCCCCGCCCGGGACAGGGAAATACGAGCAGTACTTC
TRBV9,-,TRBJ2-1,-,CASSVGGTYNEQFF,TGTGCCAGCAGCGTAGGAGGCACCTACAATGAGCAGTTCTTC
TRBV14,few,TRBJ2-7,-,CASSHTAYEQYF,TGTGCCAGCAGCCATACAGCCTACGAGCAGTACTTC
TRBV5-6,-,TRBJ2-7,-,CASTGGRLGSYEQYF,TGTGCCAGCACCGGGGGGCGGTTAGGATCCTACGAGCAGTACTTC
TRBV6-6,few,TRBJ1-4,-,CASSPGRTNEKLFF,TGTGCCAGCAGCCCGGGACGGACAAATGAAAAACTGTTTTTT
TRBV27,-,TRBJ1-2,-,CASSLSGVGYTF,TGTGCCAGCAGTTTATCAGGGGTCGGCTACACCTTC
TRBV11-2,-,TRBJ1-1,-,CASSLEGVGSEAFF,TGTGCCAGCAGCTTAGAGGGGGTGGGGTCTGAAGCTTTCTTT
TRBV18,-,TRBJ2-1,TRBD2,CASSPPREKTSGRMTYNEQFF,TGTGCCAGCTCACCACCGAGGGAGAAGACTAGCGGCCGGATGACCTACAATGAGCAGTTCTTC
TRBV4-3,-,TRBJ2-1,-,CASSQERGEQFF,TGCGCCAGCAGCCAAGAGCGAGGTGAGCAGTTCTTC
TRBV27,-,TRBJ1-6,TRBD1,CASSFGQGITSPLHF,TGTGCCAGCAGTTTCGGACAGGGAATTACTTCACCCCTCCACTTT
TRBV28,-,TRBJ2-1,TRBD1,CASSTGGRFNEQFF,TGTGCCAGCTCAACAGGGGGTCGGTTCAATGAGCAGTTCTTC
TRBV5-1,-,TRBJ1-5,-,CASRPTGPSNQPQHF,TGCGCCAGCAGACCCACAGGCCCTAGCAATCAGCCCCAGCATTTT